This passage covers 5 T cell receptor beta chains from one sample sequenced in a study of blood T cell repertoires in COVID-19. The method was immunoSEQ multiplex PCR; TCRdb's version includes in-frame clones alone and lacks a portion of them. The repertoire has roughly 420,000 clones, roughly 90% of them found once; the top ten carry more than 0.9%. The sample was PBMCs or T cells enriched from blood (not recorded which). These receptors came from a woman aged 25 to 45 with acute COVID-19.

This chain links TRBV10-3 with TRBJ2-3, with TRBD1 matching 8 bases. J was trimmed by 2 bases and V by 2 bases; bases with no gene match: 6. The CDR3 loop spans 16 amino acids. Germline V gene lookup returns CDR1 ENHRY and CDR2 SYGVKD. The CDR3 nucleotides are TGTGCCATCAGTGAGGGACAGGGAGCCATCACAGATACGCAGTATTTT. Its translation: CAISEGQGAITDTQYF.

The rearrangement joins TRBV5-1 to TRBJ2-1, with TRBD2 matching over 8 bases. CDR3 length: 14 amino acids. V lost 0 bases and J lost 7; bases outside the gene matches: 3. Per the germline V gene, CDR1 is SGHRS and CDR2 is YFSETQ. CDR3 sequence: CASSLGLASNEQFF. The CDR3 nucleotides read TGCGCCAGCAGCTTGGGACTAGCGAGTAATGAGCAGTTCTTC.

This rearrangement joins TRBV3-1 (or the pseudogene TRBV3-2) to TRBJ2-1; possibly TRBD2 for D (7 bases). Germline V gene data show CDR1 as LGHDT and CDR2 as YNNKEL (reference sequence). The CDR3 is 17 residues long. The V and J ends lost 1 base and 1 base respectively, with 14 bases between them. The CDR3 protein is CASSQVRGAGSYNEQFF. The CDR3, as DNA: TGTGCCAGCAGCCAAGTCCGGGGGGCCGGGTCCTACAATGAGCAGTTCTTC.

This clone has more than one count but fewer than ten. V is TRBV24-1 and J is TRBJ1-3; D perhaps matches TRBD1 (5 bases). CDR1 is KGHDR and CDR2 is SFDVKD in the germline V gene. The CDR3 totals 14 residues. The V gene lost 12 bases and the J gene lost 0 bases, with 14 bases spanning the gap. CDR3 in DNA: TGTGCCGGGACGGGAGGGAACTCTGGAAACACCATATATTTT. The encoded protein is CAGTGGNSGNTIYF.

CDR3 sequence: CASSQGGLVNEQYF. As DNA, the CDR3 is TGCGCCAGCAGCCAAGGGGGACTAGTCAACGAGCAGTACTTC. The rearrangement joins TRBV4-1 to TRBJ2-7; 8 positions agree with TRBD2. CDR1 MGHRA and CDR2 YSYEKL come from the germline V gene. The CDR3 is 14 amino acids. V lost 1 base to trimming and J lost 5 bases; unmatched junction nucleotides: 4.